This T cell receptor (beta chain) was sequenced during a study of T cell changes during pregnancy in multiple sclerosis. Using immunoSEQ multiplex PCR, the repertoire was profiled, and TCRdb retains in-frame clones only, with some absent. The repertoire has approximately 70,000 clones, roughly 92% of them found once; the top ten carry 2%. V lost 3 bases and J lost 8, with 11 bases in between. The germline CDR1 and CDR2 sequences are MRHNA and SNTAGT. The CDR3 is made up of 13 amino acids. By frequency in the sample, this clone is medium-sized. The chain is built from TRBV6-4 and TRBJ2-1; no reliable D call. The sequence was obtained from a female donor with multiple sclerosis, enrolled in a pregnancy study. Here the sequenced sample was peripheral blood, taken in the second trimester of pregnancy. The CDR3 DNA follows: TGTGCCAGCAGTGATAATAGCTTTGATGAGCAGTTCTTC. This gives the protein CASSDNSFDEQFF.